This T cell receptor (beta chain) was identified in a study of cytomegalovirus exposure and HLA in healthy donors. A note on this clone: Its antigen is not known. The same CDR3 arises from other DNA sequences in this sample as well.

Study outcomes and limitations: A later analysis linked a missense DCLRE1C variant to TCR beta V- and J-gene trimming. Common viral pathogens seemed, in a later analysis, to connect with several of the most significant clusters. A few CMV-associated chains proved CMV antigen-specific in vitro.

Primers for the PCR totalled 60 Vbeta and 13 Jbeta. Some clones are missing from TCRdb's copy, which holds only in-frame ones; the method was immunoSEQ multiplex PCR. The profile shows about 150,000 clones, approximately 73% of them singletons. What was sequenced was PBMCs. The TCR originated in a man aged 25-45 years in good health and CMV-seropositive.

CDR3 coding DNA: TGCGCCAGCAGCTTGGGCGGGGGCAATCAGCCCCAGCATTTT. It codes for CASSLGGGNQPQHF. The chain joins TRBV5-1 to TRBJ1-5, with D hard to call. V lost 0 bases to trimming and J lost 2 bases, with 6 bases between them. CDR1 SGHRS and CDR2 YFSETQ come from the germline V gene. The CDR3 has 14 amino acids.